This record looks at one T cell receptor beta chain sequence and its context. Its antigen is unknown. This entry is derived from a study of blood T cells in healthy people across ages. A second PCR of about 6 to 11 cycles used a sample-barcoded 5' primer and a J-beta primer mix. TCRdb called the 5' RACE reads again in MiXCR, with one record for every CDR3 protein. The sample holds 1.5 million to 2 million distinct CDR3 sequences, approximately 40% seen once. The CDR3 spans 13 residues. With 0 bases removed from V and 8 bases from J, the gap between germline ends came to 8 bases. Per the germline V gene, CDR1 is ENHRY and CDR2 is SYGVKD. Points from the study as a whole: Measured against age, TCR beta diversity per million T cells decreased in a roughly linear manner.

The V call is TRBV10-3, the J call TRBJ2-1; D is undetermined. The origin of this receptor is a human donor in good health. Sequencing was performed on blood. The CDR3: CAISESTADEQFF. CDR3 sequence (DNA): TGTGCCATCAGTGAGTCCACAGCCGATGAGCAGTTCTTC.